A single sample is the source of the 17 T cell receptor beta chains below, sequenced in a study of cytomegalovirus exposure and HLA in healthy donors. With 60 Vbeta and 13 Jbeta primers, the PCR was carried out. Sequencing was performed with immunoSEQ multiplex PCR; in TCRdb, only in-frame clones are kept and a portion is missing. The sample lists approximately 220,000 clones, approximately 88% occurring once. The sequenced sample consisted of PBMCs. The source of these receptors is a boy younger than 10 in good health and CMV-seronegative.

CDR3: CASTSDRARVEGSPLHF. CDR3 nucleotide sequence: TGTGCCAGCACCTCCGACAGGGCGAGGGTTGAAGGTTCACCCCTCCACTTT. The chain combines TRBV7-9 with TRBJ1-6; 7 bases fit TRBD1. Germline CDR1 reads SEHNR; CDR2 reads FQNEAQ (reference sequence). The length of the CDR3 is 17 residues. V was pared by 7 bases and J by 9 bases, with 18 bases of the junction left unmatched.

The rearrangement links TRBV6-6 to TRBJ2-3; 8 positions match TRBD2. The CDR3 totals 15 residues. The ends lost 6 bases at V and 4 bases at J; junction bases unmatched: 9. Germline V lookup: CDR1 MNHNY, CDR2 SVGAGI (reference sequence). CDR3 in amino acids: CASSPKRLAPDTQYF. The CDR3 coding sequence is TGTGCCAGCAGCCCTAAAAGACTAGCGCCAGATACGCAGTATTTT.

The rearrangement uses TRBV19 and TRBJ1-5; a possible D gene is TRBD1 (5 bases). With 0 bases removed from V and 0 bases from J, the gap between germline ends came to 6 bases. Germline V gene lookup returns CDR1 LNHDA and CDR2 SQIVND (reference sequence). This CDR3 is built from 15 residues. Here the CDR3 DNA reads TGTGCCAGTAGTATAGAACAGGATAGCAATCAGCCCCAGCATTTT. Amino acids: CASSIEQDSNQPQHF.

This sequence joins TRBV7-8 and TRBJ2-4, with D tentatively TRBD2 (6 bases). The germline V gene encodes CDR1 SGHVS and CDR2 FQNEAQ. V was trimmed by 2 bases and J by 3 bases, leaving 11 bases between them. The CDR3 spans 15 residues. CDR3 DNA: TGTGCCAGCAGCTTAAGGAGGGTTGGCAAAAACATTCAGTACTTC. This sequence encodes CASSLRRVGKNIQYF.

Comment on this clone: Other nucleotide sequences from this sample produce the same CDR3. This CDR3 reads CASSYNTDDRGAFF. CDR3 coding DNA: TGTGCCAGTAGTTATAACACCGACGACAGAGGAGCTTTCTTT. This chain connects TRBV19 to TRBJ1-1; the D gene is possibly TRBD1 (5 bases). Germline CDR1 reads LNHDA; CDR2 reads SQIVND (reference sequence). CDR3 size: 14 residues. V was clipped by 5 bases and J by 10 bases, with 20 bases between them.

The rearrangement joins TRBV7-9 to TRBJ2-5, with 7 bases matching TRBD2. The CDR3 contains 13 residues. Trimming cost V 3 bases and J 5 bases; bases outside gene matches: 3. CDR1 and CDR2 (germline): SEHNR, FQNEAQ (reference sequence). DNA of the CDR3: TGTGCCAGCAGCTTGGGGGGGATCGAGACCCAGTACTTC. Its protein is CASSLGGIETQYF.

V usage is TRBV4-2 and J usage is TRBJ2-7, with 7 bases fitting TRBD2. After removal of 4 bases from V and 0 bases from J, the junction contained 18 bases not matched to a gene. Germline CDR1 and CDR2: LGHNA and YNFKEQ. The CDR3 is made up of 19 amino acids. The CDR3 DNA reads TGTGCCAGCAGCCCCATGGGGGGGGTTGGCGGGCCGAGCTCCTACGAGCAGTACTTC. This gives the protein CASSPMGGVGGPSSYEQYF.

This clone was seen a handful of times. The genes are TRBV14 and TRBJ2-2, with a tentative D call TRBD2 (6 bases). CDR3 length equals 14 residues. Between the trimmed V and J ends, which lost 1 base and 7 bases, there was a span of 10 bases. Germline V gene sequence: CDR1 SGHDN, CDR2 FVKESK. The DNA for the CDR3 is TGTGCCAGCAGCCAAGTGGAGGGGCGCGGGGAGCTGTTTTTT. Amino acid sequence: CASSQVEGRGELFF.

This chain's CDR3 is CASSQGLAVDTQYF. DNA for the CDR3: TGTGCCAGCAGCCAGGGACTAGCAGTAGATACGCAGTATTTT. This chain links TRBV4-2 with TRBJ2-3, with 9 bases that match TRBD2. Germline lookup yields CDR1 LGHNA and CDR2 YNFKEQ. V lost 3 bases, J lost 5 bases, and 3 bases stayed unmatched. There are 14 residues in the CDR3.

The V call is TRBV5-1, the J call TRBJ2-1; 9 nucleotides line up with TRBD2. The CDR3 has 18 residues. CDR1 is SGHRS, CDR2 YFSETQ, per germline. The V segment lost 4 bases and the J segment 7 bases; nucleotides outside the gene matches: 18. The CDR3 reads CASSPGLAGNGWGNEQFF. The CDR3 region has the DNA TGCGCCAGCAGCCCCGGGCTAGCGGGAAACGGTTGGGGAAATGAGCAGTTCTTC.

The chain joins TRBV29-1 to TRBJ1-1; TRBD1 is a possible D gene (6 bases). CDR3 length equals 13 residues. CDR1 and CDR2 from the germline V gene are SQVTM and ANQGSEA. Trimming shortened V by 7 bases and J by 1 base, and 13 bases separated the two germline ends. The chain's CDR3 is CSGRQETNTEAFF. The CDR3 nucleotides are TGCAGCGGAAGACAGGAGACGAACACTGAAGCTTTCTTT. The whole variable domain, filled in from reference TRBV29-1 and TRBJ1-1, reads SAVISQKPSRDICQRGTSLTIQCQVDSQVTMMFWYRQQPGQSLTLIATANQGSEATYESGFVIDKFPISRPNLTFSTLTVSNMSPEDSSIYLCSGRQETNTEAFFGQGTRLTVV.

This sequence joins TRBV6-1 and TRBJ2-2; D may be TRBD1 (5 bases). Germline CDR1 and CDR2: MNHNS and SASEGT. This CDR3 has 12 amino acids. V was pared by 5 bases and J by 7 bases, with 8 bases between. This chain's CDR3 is CASSNRNGELFF. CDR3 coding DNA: TGTGCCAGCAGTAACAGGAACGGGGAGCTGTTTTTT.

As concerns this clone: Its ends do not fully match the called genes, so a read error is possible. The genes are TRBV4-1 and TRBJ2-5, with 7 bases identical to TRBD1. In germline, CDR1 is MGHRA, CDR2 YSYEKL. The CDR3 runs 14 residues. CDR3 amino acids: CASSPRGPPETQYF. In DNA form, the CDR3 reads TGTGCCAGCAGCCCGAGGGGGCCTCCGGAGACCCAGTACTTC.

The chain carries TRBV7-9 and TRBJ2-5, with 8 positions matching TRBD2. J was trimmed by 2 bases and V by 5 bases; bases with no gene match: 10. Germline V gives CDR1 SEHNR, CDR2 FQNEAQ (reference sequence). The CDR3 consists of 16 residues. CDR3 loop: CASSLWELAGQETQYF. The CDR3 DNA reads TGTGCCAGCAGCCTATGGGAGTTAGCGGGACAAGAGACCCAGTACTTC.

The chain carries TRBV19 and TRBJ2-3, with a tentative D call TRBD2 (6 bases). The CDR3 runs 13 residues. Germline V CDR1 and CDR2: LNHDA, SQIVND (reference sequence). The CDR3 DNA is TGTGCGACCGGGGGACTCCGAACAGATACGCAGTATTTT. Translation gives CATGGLRTDTQYF.

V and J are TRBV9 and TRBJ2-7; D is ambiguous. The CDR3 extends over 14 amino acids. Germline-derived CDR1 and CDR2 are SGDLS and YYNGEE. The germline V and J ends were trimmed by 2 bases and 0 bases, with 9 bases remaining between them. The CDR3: CASSVGSSSYEQYF. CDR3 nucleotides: TGTGCCAGCAGCGTGGGCAGCAGCTCCTACGAGCAGTACTTC.

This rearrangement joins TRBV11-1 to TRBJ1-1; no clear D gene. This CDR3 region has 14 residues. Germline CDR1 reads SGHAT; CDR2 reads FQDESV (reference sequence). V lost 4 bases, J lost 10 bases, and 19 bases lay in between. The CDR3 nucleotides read TGTGCCAGCAGCTCTGCCTACCGGGTCGGCGCAGCTTTCTTT. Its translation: CASSSAYRVGAAFF.